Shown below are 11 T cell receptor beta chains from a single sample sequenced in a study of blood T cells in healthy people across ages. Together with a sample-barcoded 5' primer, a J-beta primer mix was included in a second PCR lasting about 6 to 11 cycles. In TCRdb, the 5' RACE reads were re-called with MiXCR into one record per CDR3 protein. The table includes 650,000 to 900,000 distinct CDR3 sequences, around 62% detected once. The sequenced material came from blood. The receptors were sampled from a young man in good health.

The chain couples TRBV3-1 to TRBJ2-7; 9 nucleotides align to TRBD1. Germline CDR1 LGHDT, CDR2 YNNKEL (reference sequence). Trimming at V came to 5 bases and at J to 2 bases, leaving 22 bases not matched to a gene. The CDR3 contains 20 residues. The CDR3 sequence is CASSFLYPGTGTGNTYEQYF. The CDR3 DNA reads TGTGCCAGCAGCTTCCTTTACCCCGGGACCGGGACAGGGAACACCTACGAGCAGTACTTC.

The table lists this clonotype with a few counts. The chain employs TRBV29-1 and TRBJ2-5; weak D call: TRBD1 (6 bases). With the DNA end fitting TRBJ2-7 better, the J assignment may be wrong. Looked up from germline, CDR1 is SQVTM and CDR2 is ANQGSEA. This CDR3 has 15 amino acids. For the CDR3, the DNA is TGCAGCGTTGACGGGACCGGGACAAATTTCTACGAGCAGTACTTC. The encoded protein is CSVDGTGTNFYEQYF.

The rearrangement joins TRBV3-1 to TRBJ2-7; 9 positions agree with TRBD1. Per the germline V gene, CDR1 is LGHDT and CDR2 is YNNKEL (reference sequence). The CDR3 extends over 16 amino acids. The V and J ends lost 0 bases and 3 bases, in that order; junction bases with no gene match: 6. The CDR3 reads CASSQEFTTGGYEQYF. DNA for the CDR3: TGTGCCAGCAGCCAAGAGTTTACGACAGGGGGCTACGAGCAGTACTTC.

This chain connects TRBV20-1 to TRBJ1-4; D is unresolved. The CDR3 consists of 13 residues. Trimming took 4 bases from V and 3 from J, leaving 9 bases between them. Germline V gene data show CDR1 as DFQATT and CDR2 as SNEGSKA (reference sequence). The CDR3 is CSAIPGPNEKLFF. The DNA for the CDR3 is TGCAGTGCTATTCCCGGCCCTAATGAAAAACTGTTTTTT.

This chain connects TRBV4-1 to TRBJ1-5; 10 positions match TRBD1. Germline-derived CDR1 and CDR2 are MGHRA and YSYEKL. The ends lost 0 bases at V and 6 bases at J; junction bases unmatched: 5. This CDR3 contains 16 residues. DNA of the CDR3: TGCGCCAGCAGCCAAGACGGACAGGGGGATGGTCAGCCCCAGCATTTT. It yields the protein CASSQDGQGDGQPQHF.

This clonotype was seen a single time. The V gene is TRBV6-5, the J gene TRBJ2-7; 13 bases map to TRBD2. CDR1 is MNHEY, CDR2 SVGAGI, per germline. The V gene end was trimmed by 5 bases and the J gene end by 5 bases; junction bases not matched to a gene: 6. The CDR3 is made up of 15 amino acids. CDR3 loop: CASSRTSGGSNEQYF. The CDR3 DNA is TGTGCCAGCAGTCGGACTAGCGGGGGTTCGAACGAGCAGTACTTC.

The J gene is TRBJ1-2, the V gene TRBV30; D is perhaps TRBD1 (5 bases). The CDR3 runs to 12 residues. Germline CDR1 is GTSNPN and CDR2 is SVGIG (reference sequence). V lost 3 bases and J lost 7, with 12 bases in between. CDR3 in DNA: TGTGCCTGGAGAATGGGGGAGGGTGGCTACACCTTC. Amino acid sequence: CAWRMGEGGYTF.

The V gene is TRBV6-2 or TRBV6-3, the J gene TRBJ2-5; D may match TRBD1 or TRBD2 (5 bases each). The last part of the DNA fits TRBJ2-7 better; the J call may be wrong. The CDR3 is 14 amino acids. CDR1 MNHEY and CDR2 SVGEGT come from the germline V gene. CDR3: CASRGWDAPYEQYF. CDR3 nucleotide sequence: TGTGCCAGCAGGGGCTGGGACGCCCCCTACGAGCAGTACTTC.

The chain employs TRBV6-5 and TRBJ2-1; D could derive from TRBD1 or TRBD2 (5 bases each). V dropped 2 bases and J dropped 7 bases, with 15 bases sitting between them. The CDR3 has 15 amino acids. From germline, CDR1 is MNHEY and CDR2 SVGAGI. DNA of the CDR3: TGTGCCAGCAGTTACCGGGACGTGAAATGGAATGAGCAGTTCTTC. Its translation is CASSYRDVKWNEQFF.

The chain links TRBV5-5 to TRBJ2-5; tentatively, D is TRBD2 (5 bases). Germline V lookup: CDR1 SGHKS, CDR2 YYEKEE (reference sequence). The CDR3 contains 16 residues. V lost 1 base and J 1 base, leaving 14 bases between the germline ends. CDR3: CASSLMWSAGQETQYF. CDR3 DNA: TGTGCCAGCAGCTTGATGTGGTCGGCGGGCCAAGAGACCCAGTACTTC.

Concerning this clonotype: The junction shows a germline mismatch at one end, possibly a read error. CDR3 region: CAGSFSVEKGYTF. For the CDR3, the DNA is TGTGCCGGCAGCTTTTCCGTAGAGAAGGGCTACACCTTC. This chain joins TRBV7-8 and TRBJ1-2; D ambiguous. Germline CDR1 SGHVS, CDR2 FQNEAQ. The CDR3 sequence is 13 residues long. Filled out from reference TRBV7-8 and TRBJ1-2, the complete variable domain reads GAGVSQSPRYKVAKRGQDVALRCDPISGHVSLFWYQQALGQGPEFLTYFQNEAQLDKSGLPSDRFFAERPEGSVSTLKIQRTQQEDSAVYLCAGSFSVEKGYTFGSGTRLTVV.